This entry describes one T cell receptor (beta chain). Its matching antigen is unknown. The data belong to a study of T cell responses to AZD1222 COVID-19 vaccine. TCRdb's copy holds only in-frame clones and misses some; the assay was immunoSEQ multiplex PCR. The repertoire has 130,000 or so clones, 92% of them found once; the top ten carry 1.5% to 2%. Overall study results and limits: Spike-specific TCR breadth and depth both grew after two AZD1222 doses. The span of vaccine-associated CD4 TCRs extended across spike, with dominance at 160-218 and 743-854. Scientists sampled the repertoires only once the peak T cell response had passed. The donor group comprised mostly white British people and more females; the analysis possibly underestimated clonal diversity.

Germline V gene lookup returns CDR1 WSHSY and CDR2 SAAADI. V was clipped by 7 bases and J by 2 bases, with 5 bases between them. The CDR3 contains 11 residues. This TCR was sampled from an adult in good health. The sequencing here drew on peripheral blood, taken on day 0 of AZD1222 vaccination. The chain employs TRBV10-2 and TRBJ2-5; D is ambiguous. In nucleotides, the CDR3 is TGCGCCAGCATGGGGCAAGAGACCCAGTACTTC. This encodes CASMGQETQYF.